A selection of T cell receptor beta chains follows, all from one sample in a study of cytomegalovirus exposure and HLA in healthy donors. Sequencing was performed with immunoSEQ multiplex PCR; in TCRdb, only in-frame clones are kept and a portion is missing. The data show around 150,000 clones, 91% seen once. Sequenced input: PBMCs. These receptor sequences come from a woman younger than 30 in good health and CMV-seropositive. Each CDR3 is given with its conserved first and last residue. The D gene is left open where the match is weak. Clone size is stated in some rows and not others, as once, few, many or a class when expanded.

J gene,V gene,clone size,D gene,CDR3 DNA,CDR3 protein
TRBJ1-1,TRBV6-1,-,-,TGTGCCAGCAGTGAAGCTGGGGGCAGGAACACTGAAGCTTTCTTT,CASSEAGGRNTEAFF
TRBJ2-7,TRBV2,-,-,TGTGCCAGCAGGGCCGGGACTCAGACCTACGAGCAGTACTTC,CASRAGTQTYEQYF
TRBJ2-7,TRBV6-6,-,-,TGTGCCAGCCAAAGGGGCACAGGCGGCTACGAGCAGTACTTC,CASQRGTGGYEQYF
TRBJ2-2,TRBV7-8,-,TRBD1,TGTGCCAGCAGCTTCCCGGGACAGGGAGGAACCGGGGAGCTGTTTTTT,CASSFPGQGGTGELFF
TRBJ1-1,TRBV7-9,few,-,TGTGCCAGCAGCTTAGCGCCTTCAGGGATTGCTGAAGCTTTCTTT,CASSLAPSGIAEAFF
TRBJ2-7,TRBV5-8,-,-,TGTGCCAGCAGCTACTTGCATTACGAGCAGTACTTC,CASSYLHYEQYF
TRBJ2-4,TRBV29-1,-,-,TGCAGCGTTGAAAGCTTCAAAAACATTCAGTACTTC,CSVESFKNIQYF
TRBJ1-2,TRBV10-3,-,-,TGTGCCATCTCGGCGGGGTTCCCGAGGTACTATGGCTACACCTTC,CAISAGFPRYYGYTF
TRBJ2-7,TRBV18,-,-,TGTGCCAGCTCACGCGCCAACTCCTACGAGCAGTACTTC,CASSRANSYEQYF
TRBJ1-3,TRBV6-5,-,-,TGTGCCAGCAGTTACTCGAGCCGTCCGAGTGGAAACACCATATATTTT,CASSYSSRPSGNTIYF
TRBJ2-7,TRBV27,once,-,TGTGCCAGCAGTTTCCCGGGCAGTTGGGGGCACGAGCAGTACTTC,CASSFPGSWGHEQYF
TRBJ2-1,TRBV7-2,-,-,TGTGCCAGCAGCTTAGCGGGAGGTGAGCAGTTCTTC,CASSLAGGEQFF
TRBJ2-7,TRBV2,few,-,TGTGCCAGCAGTACTATACTAGAGCAGTACTTC,CASSTILEQYF
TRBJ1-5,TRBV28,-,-,TGTGCCAGCAGCCTACCACCGGACAGCCCGTATAGCAATCAGCCCCAGCATTTT,CASSLPPDSPYSNQPQHF
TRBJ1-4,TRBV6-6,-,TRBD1,TGTGCCAGCAGTTACTCGGGACAGGGAGACGAAAAACTGTTTTTT,CASSYSGQGDEKLFF
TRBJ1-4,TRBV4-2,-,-,TGTGCCAGCAGCCAAGATTTGCACAGGGTGAAAGAAAAACTGTTTTTT,CASSQDLHRVKEKLFF
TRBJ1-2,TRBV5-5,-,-,TGTGCCAGCAGCTTGGCGGGACACCCAGCTAACTATGGCTACACCTTC,CASSLAGHPANYGYTF
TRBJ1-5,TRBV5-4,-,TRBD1,TGTGCCAGCAGCTCCCGGGACAGGGGGCGGAAGAGCAATCAGCCCCAGCATTTT,CASSSRDRGRKSNQPQHF
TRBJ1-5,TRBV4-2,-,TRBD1,TGTGCCAGCAGCCAAGTAAGCGGACAGGGTGCCCTTTATAGCAATCAGCCCCAGCATTTT,CASSQVSGQGALYSNQPQHF
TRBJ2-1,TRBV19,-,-,TGTGCCAGTAGTATCGGTAGCGCTTCCTACAATGAGCAGTTCTTC,CASSIGSASYNEQFF
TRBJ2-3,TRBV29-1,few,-,TGCAGCGTCCGCGGGGCCGCGACGGGAGATACGCAGTATTTT,CSVRGAATGDTQYF
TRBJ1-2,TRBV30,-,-,TGTGCCTGGAGTGCATACGGGGATGGCTACACCTTC,CAWSAYGDGYTF
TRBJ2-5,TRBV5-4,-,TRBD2,TGTGCCAGCAGCTTGGTAGCGGGGGGGCCTAAGACCCAGTACTTC,CASSLVAGGPKTQYF
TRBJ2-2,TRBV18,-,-,TGTGCCAGCTCACCACCGTCAGGGTCCACCGGGGAGCTGTTTTTT,CASSPPSGSTGELFF
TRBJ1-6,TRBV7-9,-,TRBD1,TGTGCCAGCAGCATTACCGGACAGGCCTATAATTCACCCCTCCACTTT,CASSITGQAYNSPLHF
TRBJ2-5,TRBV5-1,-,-,TGCGCCAGCAGCTTGGTGGGACTTCAAGAGACCCAGTACTTC,CASSLVGLQETQYF
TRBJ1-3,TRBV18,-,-,TGTGCCAGCTCACCGACTGCAGGGGCCCTTGGAAACACCATATATTTT,CASSPTAGALGNTIYF
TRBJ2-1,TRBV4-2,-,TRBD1,TGTGCCAGCAGCCAAGATCTGGGGGACAGGGGCTCCTACAATGAGCAGTTCTTC,CASSQDLGDRGSYNEQFF
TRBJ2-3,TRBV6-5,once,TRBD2,TGTGCCAGCCAGGTTGGACTAGCGGGCACAGATACGCAGTATTTT,CASQVGLAGTDTQYF
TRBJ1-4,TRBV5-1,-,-,TGCGCCAGCGGGGCAGGGGATACCACTAATGAAAAACTGTTTTTT,CASGAGDTTNEKLFF
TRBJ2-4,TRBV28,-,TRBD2,TGTGCCAGCAGCCTTCTAGCGGGACTAAACATTCAGTACTTC,CASSLLAGLNIQYF
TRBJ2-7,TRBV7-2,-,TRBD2,TGTGCCAGCAGCGGGGACTACACCTACGAGCAGTACTTC,CASSGDYTYEQYF
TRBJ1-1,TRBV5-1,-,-,TGCGCCAGCAGCTCTGCTACCCCGAACACTGAAGCTTTCTTT,CASSSATPNTEAFF
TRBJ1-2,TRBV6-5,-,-,TGTGCCAGCAGTTACGGGAGTGGCTACACCTTC,CASSYGSGYTF
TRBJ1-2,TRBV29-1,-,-,TGCAGCGTTGATTCCTGGGGGCTGAGGGGCTACACCTTC,CSVDSWGLRGYTF
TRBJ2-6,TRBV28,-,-,TGTGCCAGCAGTCCAACGCAGGGATCTGGGGCCAACGTCCTGACTTTC,CASSPTQGSGANVLTF
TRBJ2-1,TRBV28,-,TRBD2,TGTGCCAGCAGTTTCCGGGTCCCTAGCGGGATTTTCTACAATGAGCAGTTCTTC,CASSFRVPSGIFYNEQFF